Included here is one T cell receptor (beta chain) sequence, with context. The record originates from a study of blood T cell repertoires in COVID-19. Study-level background: The analysed material was cDNA or gDNA that came from T cells, B-cell-depleted T cells, or PBMCs.

The protocol was immunoSEQ multiplex PCR, while the TCRdb copy is restricted to in-frame clones and leaves out a portion. Of over 130,000 clones detected, over 60% appear once; the ten largest clones hold roughly 17%. The germline V gene has CDR1 SGHNT and CDR2 YYREEE (reference sequence). The CDR3 is 12 residues long. Trimming took off 4 bases at V and 3 bases at J, with 4 bases between the two ends. This chain joins TRBV5-4 and TRBJ2-2, with D uncertain. The sequenced sample consisted of peripheral blood. This TCR was recovered from a man aged 45-60 years with acute or convalescent COVID-19. The CDR3 sequence is CASSEDTGELFF. CDR3 nucleotides: TGTGCCAGCAGCGAGGACACCGGGGAGCTGTTTTTT.